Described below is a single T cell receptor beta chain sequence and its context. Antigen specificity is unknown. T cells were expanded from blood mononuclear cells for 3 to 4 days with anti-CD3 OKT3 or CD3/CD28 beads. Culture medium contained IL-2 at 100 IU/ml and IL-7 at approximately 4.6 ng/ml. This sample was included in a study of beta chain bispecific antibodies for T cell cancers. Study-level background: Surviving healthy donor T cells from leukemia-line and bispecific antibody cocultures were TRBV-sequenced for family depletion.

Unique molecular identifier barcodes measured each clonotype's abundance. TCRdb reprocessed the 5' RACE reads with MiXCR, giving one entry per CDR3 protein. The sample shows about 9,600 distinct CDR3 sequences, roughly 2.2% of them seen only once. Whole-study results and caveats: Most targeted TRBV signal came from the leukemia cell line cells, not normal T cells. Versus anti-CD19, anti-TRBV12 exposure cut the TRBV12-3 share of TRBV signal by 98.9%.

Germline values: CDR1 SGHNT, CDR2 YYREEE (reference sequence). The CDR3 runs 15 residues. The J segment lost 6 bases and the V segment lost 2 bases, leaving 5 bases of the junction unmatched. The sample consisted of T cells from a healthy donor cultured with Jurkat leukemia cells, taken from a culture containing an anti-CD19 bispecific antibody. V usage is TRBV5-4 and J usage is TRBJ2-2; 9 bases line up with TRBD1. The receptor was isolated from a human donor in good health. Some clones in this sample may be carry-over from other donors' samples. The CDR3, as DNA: TGTGCCAGCAGCTTCCGGGACAGGGAGGCCGGGGAGCTGTTTTTT. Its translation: CASSFRDREAGELFF.